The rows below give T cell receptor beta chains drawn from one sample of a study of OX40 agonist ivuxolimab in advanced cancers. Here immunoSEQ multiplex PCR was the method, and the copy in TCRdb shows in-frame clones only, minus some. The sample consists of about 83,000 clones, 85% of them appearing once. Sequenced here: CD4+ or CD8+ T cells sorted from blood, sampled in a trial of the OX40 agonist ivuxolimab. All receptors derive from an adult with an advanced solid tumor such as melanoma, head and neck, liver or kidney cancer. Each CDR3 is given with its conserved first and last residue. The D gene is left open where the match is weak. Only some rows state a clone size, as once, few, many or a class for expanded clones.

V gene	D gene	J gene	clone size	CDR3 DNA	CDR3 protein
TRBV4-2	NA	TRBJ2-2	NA	TGTGCCAGCAGCCAAGATTGGGACCTATCGAACACCGGGGAGCTGTTTTTT	CASSQDWDLSNTGELFF
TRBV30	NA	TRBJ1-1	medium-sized	TGTGCCTGGAGTGTACTAGGGACTGAAGCTTTCTTT	CAWSVLGTEAFF
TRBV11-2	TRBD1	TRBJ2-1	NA	TGTGCCAGCAGCAAACGGGACAGCTCTAGCTCCTACAATGAGCAGTTCTTC	CASSKRDSSSSYNEQFF
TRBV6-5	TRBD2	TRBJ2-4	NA	TGTGCCAGCAGTCGTACTCGGGGAGGGGTCCAGTACTTC	CASSRTRGGVQYF
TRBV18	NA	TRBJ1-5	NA	TGTGCCAGCTCACCGACCCCGGGGAGCAATCAGCCCCAGCATTTT	CASSPTPGSNQPQHF
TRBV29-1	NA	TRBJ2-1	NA	TGCAGCGTTGAGGGACACTCTGACTCCTACAATGAGCAGTTCTTC	CSVEGHSDSYNEQFF
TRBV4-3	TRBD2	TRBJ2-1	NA	TGCGCCAGCAGCCAAGACATGGGACTAGCGGGGGGCGGTGAGCAGTTCTTC	CASSQDMGLAGGGEQFF
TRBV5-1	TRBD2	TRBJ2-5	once	TGCGCCAGCAGCTCCGGGACTAGCGTTGGGGCAGAGACCCAGTACTTC	CASSSGTSVGAETQYF
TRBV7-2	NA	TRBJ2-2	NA	TGTGCCAGCAGCCTCCGGGACTTCACCGGGGAGCTGTTTTTT	CASSLRDFTGELFF
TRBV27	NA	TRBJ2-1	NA	TGTGCCAGCAGTTTATCGTTCGGAAGGGAGAGGGGACGGAAGGGCTACAATGAGCAGTTCTTC	CASSLSFGRERGRKGYNEQFF
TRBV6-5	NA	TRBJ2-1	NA	TGTGCCAGCAGTTACTTGGGGGGCTTGAATGAGCAGTTCTTC	CASSYLGGLNEQFF